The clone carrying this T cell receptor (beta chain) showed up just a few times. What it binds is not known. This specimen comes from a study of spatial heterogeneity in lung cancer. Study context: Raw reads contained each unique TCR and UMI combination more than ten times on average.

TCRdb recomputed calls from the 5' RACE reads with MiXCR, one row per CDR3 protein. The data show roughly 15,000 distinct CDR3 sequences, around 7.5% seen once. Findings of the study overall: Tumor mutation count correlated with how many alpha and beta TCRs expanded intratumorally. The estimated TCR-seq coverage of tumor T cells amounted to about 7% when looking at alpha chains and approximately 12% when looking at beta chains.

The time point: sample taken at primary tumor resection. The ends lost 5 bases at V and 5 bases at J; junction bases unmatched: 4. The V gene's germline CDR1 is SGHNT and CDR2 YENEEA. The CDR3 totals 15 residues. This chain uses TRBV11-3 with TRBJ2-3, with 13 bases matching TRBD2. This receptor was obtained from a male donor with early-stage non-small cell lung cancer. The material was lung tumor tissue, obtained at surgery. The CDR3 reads CASSVGTSGIDTQYF. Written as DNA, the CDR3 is TGTGCCAGCAGCGTCGGGACTAGCGGGATAGATACGCAGTATTTT.